A selection of T cell receptor beta chains follows, all from one sample in a study of early T cells in non-severe SARS-CoV-2 infection. MiXCR was run by TCRdb on the 5' RACE reads, yielding one entry per CDR3 protein. The sample shows more than 90,000 distinct CDR3 sequences, 9.5% to 11% of them seen only once. The material sequenced was whole blood. Receptors originate from an adult who was a healthcare worker with PCR-confirmed SARS-CoV-2 infection or an uninfected control (not recorded which). CDR3s include the opening cysteine and the closing phenylalanine or tryptophan. The D gene is left open where the match is weak. Not every row has a clone size; where given, it reads once, few, many or a size class.

CDR3 DNA	CDR3 protein	V gene	J gene	clone size	D gene
TGTGCCAGCAGCCGTTCCCCATTGACAGGGGCCACTGAAGCTTTCTTT	CASSRSPLTGATEAFF	TRBV7-9	TRBJ1-1	many	TRBD1
TGTGCCAGCAGCTTATTAGGGGTGAACACTGAAGCTTTCTTT	CASSLLGVNTEAFF	TRBV5-6	TRBJ1-1	few	-
TGTGCCAGCAGCTCCGGGACAGGGAGTCTGGGATCTGGGGCCAACGTCCTGACTTTC	CASSSGTGSLGSGANVLTF	TRBV7-8	TRBJ2-6	few	TRBD1
TGTGCCAGCAGTTTATACCGGGACAGCTCCTACGAGCAGTACTTC	CASSLYRDSSYEQYF	TRBV28	TRBJ2-7	few	TRBD1
TGCGCCAGCAGCTTTGGAGGGAGGGGGAACAATGAGCAGTTCTTC	CASSFGGRGNNEQFF	TRBV5-1	TRBJ2-1	-	-
TGTGCCAGCACGGGGCAGAACGGGAGGAATGAGCAGTTCTTC	CASTGQNGRNEQFF	TRBV6-5	TRBJ2-1	-	TRBD2
TGCAGTGGGAAGAGGGGGTCAAGGAACACTGAAGCTTTCTTT	CSGKRGSRNTEAFF	TRBV20-1	TRBJ1-1	many	-
TGTGCCAGCAGCTTCGGGGACAGCCTCTCTGGAAACACCATATATTTT	CASSFGDSLSGNTIYF	TRBV5-6	TRBJ1-3	few	TRBD1
TGTGCCAGCAGCCACGACAGGGGAGAGACCCAGTACTTC	CASSHDRGETQYF	TRBV7-3	TRBJ2-5	-	TRBD1
TGCGCCAGCACCACCTCGAGAGGCGAGCAGTACTTC	CASTTSRGEQYF	TRBV10-2	TRBJ2-7	-	-
TGTGCCAGCAGCCTCTTCGGGGGTCGCTCTGGAAACACCATATATTTT	CASSLFGGRSGNTIYF	TRBV7-6	TRBJ1-3	-	-
TGTGCCAGCAGCCAAGATCGAGGGCCCCGAGTTTACAATGAGCAGTTCTTC	CASSQDRGPRVYNEQFF	TRBV3-1	TRBJ2-1	many	-
TGTGCCAGCGGGAGCGGGAGGGCCCCAGATACGCAGTATTTT	CASGSGRAPDTQYF	TRBV2	TRBJ2-3	few	TRBD2
TGTGCCAGCAGCTTGGCACAACAGGGGCATAATTCACCCCTCCACTTT	CASSLAQQGHNSPLHF	TRBV5-4	TRBJ1-6	many	TRBD1
TGTGCCAGCAGCTTAGCCGGGACAGGGGAGGAAAAACTGTTTTTT	CASSLAGTGEEKLFF	TRBV7-8	TRBJ1-4	many	TRBD1